What follows is one TCR beta chain and its context. Other DNA sequences within the sample encode an identical CDR3. These data belong to a study of shared clonotypes between healthy human individuals. Naive CD8 isolation took CD45RO-negative cells positively selected for CCR7 and excluded terminally differentiated effector memory CD45RA+ cells. Trimming at V came to 1 base and at J to 0 bases, leaving 3 bases not matched to a gene. Germline V gene data show CDR1 as MNHEY and CDR2 as SMNVEV (reference sequence). The CDR3 totals 16 residues. TCRdb keeps only in-frame clones here, not all; method: immunoSEQ multiplex PCR. There are some 2 million clones in the sample; just under 95% occur only once, and more than 0.9% lies in the top ten.

V gene TRBV27 combines with J gene TRBJ2-1; 7 nucleotides line up with TRBD2. Sequenced: naive CD8+ T cells sorted from blood. The TCR was taken from a man younger than 30 in good health. The CDR3 here is CASSLLGGSSYNEQFF. The CDR3 region has the DNA TGTGCCAGCAGTTTATTGGGCGGGAGCTCCTACAATGAGCAGTTCTTC.